This T cell receptor beta chain was recovered during a study of cytomegalovirus exposure and HLA in healthy donors. Trimming stripped 5 bases from V and 5 bases from J, with 9 bases between. The V gene's germline CDR1 is SGHTA and CDR2 FQGTGA. This CDR3 contains 13 residues. Regarding the study as a whole: Within the data, a cluster of highly shared sequence variants was likely a sequencing artifact.

PCR used 60 Vbeta primers and 13 Jbeta primers. Authors' analysis steps: Roughly 11 million of the approximately 80 million unique TCR beta chains counted in a later analysis were shared. Assay used: immunoSEQ multiplex PCR; TCRdb lists only in-frame clones, some missing. V and J calls and clone size are as listed in that table; D and trimming were resolved from the DNA. The sample includes about 140,000 clones, about two thirds of them seen just once. The table lists this clone with a count of one. Its target is not known. The J gene is TRBJ2-2, the V gene TRBV7-3; no firm D call. Sequences were obtained from PBMCs. This TCR was recovered from a man between 60 and 75 years old in good health and CMV-seronegative. CDR3 loop: CASSALETGELFF. CDR3 nucleotide sequence: TGTGCCAGCAGCGCATTAGAAACCGGGGAGCTGTTTTTT.